One sample yielded the 3 T cell receptor beta chains listed below, sequenced in a study of T cell repertoires in cytomegalovirus infection. TCRdb redid the calling of the reads with MiXCR, one entry per CDR3 protein. The sample consists of about 490,000 distinct CDR3 sequences, about 11% of them appearing once. The sequenced sample consisted of PBMCs. Receptor source: a human donor in good health (CMV status not recorded). Some clones in this sample may be carry-over from other donors' samples.

In this sample, this clonotype turned up a few times. V gene TRBV14 combines with J gene TRBJ2-5; TRBD2 is a possible D gene (5 bases). Deletions cut 2 bases from V and 4 bases from J, with 11 bases between. The CDR3 has 14 residues. The germline CDR1 and CDR2 sequences are SGHDN and FVKESK. CDR3 protein: CASSQSLAGETQYF. The CDR3 nucleotides are TGTGCCAGCAGCCAATCTCTGGCGGGAGAGACCCAGTACTTC.

The gene calls are TRBV20-1 and TRBJ2-1; D may be TRBD1 or TRBD2 (6 bases each). Between the trimmed V and J ends, which lost 5 bases and 6 bases, there was a span of 11 bases. CDR3 size: 12 residues. Germline V lookup: CDR1 DFQATT, CDR2 SNEGSKA (reference sequence). The CDR3 region is CSASQGGNEQFF. The CDR3 nucleotides read TGCAGTGCTTCACAGGGAGGCAATGAGCAGTTCTTC.

This clonotype was detected only a few times. This chain links TRBV29-1 with TRBJ2-5, with D perhaps matching TRBD1 (6 bases). The CDR3 has 12 amino acids. The germline V and J ends were trimmed by 7 bases and 6 bases, with 15 bases remaining between them. The germline CDR1 and CDR2 sequences are SQVTM and ANQGSEA. Written as DNA, the CDR3 is TGCAGCGGAGGGACACCGGATCAGACCCAGTACTTC. The encoded protein is CSGGTPDQTQYF. The full variable domain, in which reference TRBV29-1 and TRBJ2-5 provide the parts outside the CDR3, is SAVISQKPSRDICQRGTSLTIQCQVDSQVTMMFWYRQQPGQSLTLIATANQGSEATYESGFVIDKFPISRPNLTFSTLTVSNMSPEDSSIYLCSGGTPDQTQYFGPGTRLLVL.